Below, 28 T cell receptor beta chains from the same sample are listed, as sequenced in a study of OX40 agonist ivuxolimab in advanced cancers. The assay was immunoSEQ multiplex PCR, and TCRdb's table has in-frame clones only and misses some. The data show fewer than 75,000 clones, with about 91% seen just once and approximately 2.8% held by the top ten. This specimen was CD4+ or CD8+ T cells sorted from blood, taken in a trial of the OX40 agonist ivuxolimab. The receptors were sampled from an adult with an advanced solid tumor such as melanoma, head and neck, liver or kidney cancer.

This clone was counted once. This rearrangement joins TRBV19 to TRBJ1-3; a possible D gene is TRBD1 (5 bases). Germline lookup yields CDR1 LNHDA and CDR2 SQIVND (reference sequence). V lost 7 bases, J lost 0 bases, and 16 bases lay in between. The length of the CDR3 is 16 residues. The CDR3 here is CASTPGGISSGNTIYF. The CDR3 DNA sequence: TGTGCCAGTACACCGGGGGGGATTAGCTCTGGAAACACCATATATTTT.

Only one count was recorded for this clone. The rearrangement links TRBV19 to TRBJ2-3, with a weak D call TRBD2 (5 bases). Trimming cost V 5 bases and J 2 bases, with 11 bases left between them. Germline loops: CDR1 LNHDA, CDR2 SQIVND (reference sequence). The CDR3 consists of 14 residues. CDR3 sequence: CASSAGIDTDTQYF. The CDR3 DNA is TGTGCCAGTAGTGCCGGGATAGACACAGATACGCAGTATTTT.

The chain has TRBV12-5 and TRBJ2-1; TRBD2 matches at 8 bases. Germline V CDR1 and CDR2: LGHNT, FRNRAP. This CDR3 spans 13 amino acids. V dropped 11 bases and J dropped 6; count of bases not matched to a gene: 9. In DNA form, the CDR3 reads TGTGCTGCCAGACTAGCGAGACTCAATGAGCAGTTCTTC. Amino acids: CAARLARLNEQFF. The variable domain in full, with the rest retrieved from reference TRBV12-5 and TRBJ2-1, is DARVTQTPRHKVTEMGQEVTMRCQPILGHNTVFWYRQTMMQGLELLAYFRNRAPLDDSGMPKDRFSAEMPDATLATLKIQPSEPRDSAVYFCAARLARLNEQFFGPGTRLTVL.

The chain is built from TRBV7-3 and TRBJ1-2; 8 nucleotides match TRBD1. Germline CDR1 and CDR2: SGHTA and FQGTGA. V shed 3 bases, J shed 5 bases, and the junction held 2 bases outside the gene matches. The CDR3 extends over 13 amino acids. The CDR3 spells CASSLTGEYGYTF. The CDR3 DNA reads TGTGCCAGCAGCTTGACAGGGGAATATGGCTACACCTTC. Full variable domain (outside the CDR3, taken from reference TRBV7-3 and TRBJ1-2): GAGVSQTPSNKVTEKGKYVELRCDPISGHTALYWYRQSLGQGPEFLIYFQGTGAADDSGLPNDRFFAVRPEGSVSTLKIQRTERGDSAVYLCASSLTGEYGYTFGSGTRLTVV.

The rearrangement uses TRBV19 and TRBJ2-1, with D possibly called TRBD1 or TRBD2 (5 bases each). The CDR3 is made up of 14 amino acids. Germline CDR1 LNHDA, CDR2 SQIVND (reference sequence). Trimming cost V 5 bases and J 7 bases, with 15 bases left between them. The CDR3 protein is CASSLGEGVNEQFF. In DNA, the CDR3 is TGTGCCAGTAGTTTGGGGGAAGGTGTTAATGAGCAGTTCTTC.

The chain employs TRBV27 and TRBJ2-1, with D maybe TRBD1 (6 bases). The CDR3 loop spans 15 amino acids. Between the trimmed V and J ends, which lost 6 bases and 8 bases, there was a span of 20 bases. In germline, CDR1 is MNHEY, CDR2 SMNVEV (reference sequence). The CDR3 loop is CASRRDRLNWDEQFF. CDR3 coding DNA: TGTGCCAGCAGACGTGACAGGCTCAACTGGGATGAGCAGTTCTTC.

CDR3 residues: CASSLVVGSSYEQYF. DNA for the CDR3: TGCGCCAGCAGCTTGGTGGTCGGGAGCTCCTACGAGCAGTACTTC. The chain links TRBV5-1 to TRBJ2-7; perhaps TRBD2 as D (6 bases). V was pared by 0 bases and J by 0 bases, with 10 bases between. Germline V CDR1 and CDR2: SGHRS, YFSETQ. This CDR3 has 15 residues.

The chain has TRBV5-4 and TRBJ2-5; 7 bases match TRBD2. The junction had 4 bases not matched to a gene; V was cut back by 0 bases and J by 2 bases. The CDR3 extends over 15 amino acids. The germline gives CDR1 SGHNT, CDR2 YYREEE (reference sequence). This chain's CDR3 is CASSLGLAAQETQYF. In DNA, the CDR3 is TGTGCCAGCAGCTTGGGGCTAGCGGCACAAGAGACCCAGTACTTC.

The chain combines TRBV30 with TRBJ2-1; 8 positions match TRBD2. The CDR3 sequence is 13 residues long. CDR1 and CDR2 from the germline V gene are GTSNPN and SVGIG (reference sequence). Trimming at V came to 3 bases and at J to 12 bases, leaving 10 bases not matched to a gene. CDR3 in amino acids: CAWRRSGSLGQFF. DNA for the CDR3: TGTGCCTGGAGGCGGAGCGGGAGCTTAGGGCAGTTCTTC.

V usage is TRBV18 and J usage is TRBJ1-2, with D hard to call. The germline CDR1 and CDR2 sequences are KGHSH and LQKENI. The CDR3 spans 14 residues. The ends were cut back, 6 bases at V and 2 bases at J, with 13 bases in the middle. The CDR3 bases are TGTGCCAGCTCCCCCTCGTTGGAGAACTATGGCTACACCTTC. It translates to CASSPSLENYGYTF.

The J gene is TRBJ2-4, the V gene TRBV15; 7 bases are shared with TRBD1. The junction had 4 bases not matched to a gene; V was cut back by 1 base and J by 4 bases. Germline CDR1 is LNHNV and CDR2 is YYDKDF (reference sequence). This CDR3 is built from 15 residues. CDR3 loop: CATSRGGQQKNIQYF. CDR3 in DNA: TGTGCCACCAGCAGAGGGGGACAGCAAAAAAACATTCAGTACTTC.

The rearrangement uses TRBV5-1 and TRBJ2-2, with TRBD1 matching 12 bases. The CDR3 runs 17 residues. CDR1 is SGHRS and CDR2 is YFSETQ in the germline V gene. The J segment lost 7 bases and the V segment lost 3 bases, leaving 10 bases of the junction unmatched. The CDR3 sequence is CASSSGTGGAWVGELFF. In DNA form, the CDR3 reads TGCGCCAGCAGCTCCGGGACAGGGGGCGCGTGGGTCGGGGAGCTGTTTTTT.

The chain is built from TRBV21-1 and TRBJ2-5; the DNA was not used to check the table's D call, TRBD2. TRBV21-1 is a pseudogene. The CDR3 has 13 residues. The CDR3 DNA reads as TGTGCCAGCAGCAAAGAGGCGCGGGAGACCCAGTACTTC. Amino acids: CASSKEARETQYF.

The chain is built from TRBV4-3 and TRBJ2-1; 8 bases are shared with TRBD2. Germline trimming cut 0 bases from V and 4 bases from J; bases unmatched to any gene: 5. Germline V lookup: CDR1 LGHNA, CDR2 YSLEER. The CDR3 contains 16 residues. The CDR3, as DNA: TGCGCCAGCAGCCAAGACCGACTAGCGACTTACAATGAGCAGTTCTTC. This encodes CASSQDRLATYNEQFF.

This sequence joins TRBV5-1 and TRBJ1-1; 8 bases are a match to TRBD1. J gave up 4 bases and V 4 bases, and 3 bases lay outside the gene matches. Germline V gene lookup returns CDR1 SGHRS and CDR2 YFSETQ. The CDR3 runs 13 residues. The CDR3 loop is CASSPQGGTEAFF. DNA for the CDR3: TGCGCCAGCAGCCCACAGGGGGGCACTGAAGCTTTCTTT. Together with reference TRBV5-1 and TRBJ1-1, the CDR3 gives the full variable domain: KAGVTQTPRYLIKTRGQQVTLSCSPISGHRSVSWYQQTPGQGLQFLFEYFSETQRNKGNFPGRFSGRQFSNSRSEMNVSTLELGDSALYLCASSPQGGTEAFFGQGTRLTVV.

In DNA, the CDR3 is TGTGCCAGCAGCGTAGCGGCCAGGTACCAAGAGACCCAGTACTTC. It codes for CASSVAARYQETQYF. V is TRBV9 and J is TRBJ2-5; D call uncertain. The germline V and J ends were trimmed by 0 bases and 0 bases, with 9 bases remaining between them. CDR3 size: 15 residues. From germline, CDR1 is SGDLS and CDR2 YYNGEE.

A few counts support this clone. The gene calls are TRBV29-1 and TRBJ1-1; no firm D call. This CDR3 comprises 10 residues. Germline lookup yields CDR1 SQVTM and CDR2 ANQGSEA. V shed 4 bases and J shed 11 bases, with 11 bases lying between them. The CDR3 coding sequence is TGCAGCGTTGGGACTCTGAGGGCTTTCTTT. Its protein product is CSVGTLRAFF.

This rearrangement joins TRBV7-2 to TRBJ1-1, with D perhaps TRBD1 (5 bases). Germline-derived CDR1 and CDR2 are SGHTA and FQGNSA. The CDR3 is made up of 14 amino acids. V lost 3 bases and J 4 bases, leaving 12 bases between the germline ends. The CDR3 DNA follows: TGTGCCAGCAGCTTCCAGTCAGGGCGCACTGAAGCTTTCTTT. This sequence encodes CASSFQSGRTEAFF.

V gene TRBV6-6 combines with J gene TRBJ2-3; tentatively, D is TRBD2 (5 bases). Trimming cost V 0 bases and J 4 bases, with 11 bases left between them. This CDR3 is 15 amino acids long. Germline values: CDR1 MNHNY, CDR2 SVGAGI (reference sequence). CDR3 region: CASSYSGLTADTQYF. The CDR3 DNA sequence: TGTGCCAGCAGTTACTCCGGACTCACCGCAGATACGCAGTATTTT.

The CDR3 reads CASEDYSNQPQHF. CDR3 DNA: TGTGCCAGTGAGGATTATAGCAATCAGCCCCAGCATTTT. This chain links TRBV19 with TRBJ1-5; D not resolved. The length of the CDR3 is 13 residues. The germline gives CDR1 LNHDA, CDR2 SQIVND (reference sequence). The V gene lost 8 bases and the J gene lost 0 bases, with 8 bases spanning the gap.

The CDR3 is CAIRSNEKLFF. The DNA of the CDR3 is TGTGCCATCAGGTCAAATGAAAAACTGTTTTTT. The gene calls are TRBV10-3 and TRBJ1-4, with D unresolved. Trimming pared 6 bases from V and 5 bases from J, leaving 4 bases between. This CDR3 comprises 11 residues. Germline lookup yields CDR1 ENHRY and CDR2 SYGVKD.

V is TRBV5-8 and J is TRBJ2-2; TRBD2 matches at 7 bases. The germline V gene has CDR1 SGHTS and CDR2 YDEGEE. This CDR3 region has 15 residues. After removal of 3 bases from V and 7 bases from J, the junction contained 9 bases not matched to a gene. CDR3 DNA: TGTGCCAGCAGCTCATGGGCGGGAGCGGTCGGGGAGCTGTTTTTT. Amino acid sequence: CASSSWAGAVGELFF.

The CDR3, as DNA: TGCGCCAGCAGCTTGGACCTGGTGACCCAGTACTTC. Translation: CASSLDLVTQYF. This chain connects TRBV5-1 to TRBJ2-5; D not resolved. V was pared by 0 bases and J by 7 bases, with 7 bases between. Germline CDR1 and CDR2: SGHRS and YFSETQ. The CDR3 covers 12 residues.

This clone is a singleton in its sample. The rearrangement uses TRBV7-2 and TRBJ1-3; D is uncertain. CDR3 size: 14 residues. Germline V gene sequence: CDR1 SGHTA, CDR2 FQGNSA. Between the trimmed V and J ends, which lost 1 base and 0 bases, there was a span of 4 bases. CDR3 coding DNA: TGTGCCAGCAGCTTAGACAGCTCTGGAAACACCATATATTTT. Amino acid sequence: CASSLDSSGNTIYF.

The chain employs TRBV19 and TRBJ1-2; D gene ambiguous. The V gene's germline CDR1 is LNHDA and CDR2 SQIVND (reference sequence). Trimming took off 3 bases at V and 7 bases at J, with 15 bases between the two ends. The CDR3 is 14 residues long. The CDR3 nucleotides are TGTGCCAGTAGTATGAATCCAGGAGTTGCTGGCTACACCTTC. Translating gives CASSMNPGVAGYTF.

This clone was seen once. V usage is TRBV2 and J usage is TRBJ1-2, with TRBD1 identical over 7 bases. In germline, CDR1 is SNHLY, CDR2 FYNNEI. This CDR3 is built from 14 residues. V lost 6 bases to trimming and J lost 2 bases; unmatched junction nucleotides: 6. CDR3 region: CASSRDSSNYGYTF. The CDR3 DNA follows: TGTGCCAGCAGCCGGGACAGCTCCAACTATGGCTACACCTTC.

This clone was observed once. The rearrangement uses TRBV6-5 and TRBJ2-7; D is uncertain. There are 13 residues in the CDR3. Between the trimmed V and J ends, which lost 0 bases and 4 bases, there was a span of 7 bases. From germline, CDR1 is MNHEY and CDR2 SVGAGI. The CDR3 coding sequence is TGTGCCAGCAGTTACTCCCAGCGATACGAGCAGTACTTC. It yields the protein CASSYSQRYEQYF.

V gene TRBV5-1 combines with J gene TRBJ2-2, with D perhaps TRBD1 or TRBD2 (5 bases each). V was clipped by 5 bases and J by 2 bases, with 13 bases between them. The germline V gene encodes CDR1 SGHRS and CDR2 YFSETQ. This CDR3 region has 15 residues. Written as DNA, the CDR3 is TGCGCCAGCAGTGGGGGTCGGGCAAACACCGGGGAGCTGTTTTTT. Protein product: CASSGGRANTGELFF.